This T cell receptor beta chain was identified during a study of blood T cell repertoires in COVID-19. Here immunoSEQ multiplex PCR was the method, and the copy in TCRdb shows in-frame clones only, minus some. The sample shows some 62,000 clones, 80% to 90% of them seen only once. The CDR3 covers 14 residues. The V segment lost 2 bases and the J segment 0 bases; nucleotides outside the gene matches: 2. CDR1 is SGHDT and CDR2 is YYEEEE in the germline V gene. Sequencing input: PBMCs or T cells enriched from blood (not recorded which). This chain connects TRBV5-6 to TRBJ2-7, with 7 bases identical to TRBD2. The receptor was derived from a woman aged 40 to 50 with acute COVID-19. CDR3 nucleotides: TGTGCCAGCAGCTTTTGGACTAGCTCCTACGAGCAGTACTTC. Amino acid sequence: CASSFWTSSYEQYF.